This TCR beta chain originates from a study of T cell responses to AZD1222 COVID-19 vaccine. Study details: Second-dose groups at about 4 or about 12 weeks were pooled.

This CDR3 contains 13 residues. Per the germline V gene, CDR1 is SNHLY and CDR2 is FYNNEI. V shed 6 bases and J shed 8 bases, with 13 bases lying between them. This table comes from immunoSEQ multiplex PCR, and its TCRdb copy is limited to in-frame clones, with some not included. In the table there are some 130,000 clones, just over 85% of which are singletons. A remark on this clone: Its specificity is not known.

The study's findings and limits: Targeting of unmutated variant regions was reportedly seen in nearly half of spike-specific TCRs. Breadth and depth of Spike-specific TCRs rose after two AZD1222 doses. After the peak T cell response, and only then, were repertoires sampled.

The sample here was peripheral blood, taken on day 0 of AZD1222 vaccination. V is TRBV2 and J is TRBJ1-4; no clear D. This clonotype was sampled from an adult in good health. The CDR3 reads CASRIDLVEKLFF. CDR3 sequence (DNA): TGTGCCAGCAGGATAGACTTGGTCGAAAAACTGTTTTTT.